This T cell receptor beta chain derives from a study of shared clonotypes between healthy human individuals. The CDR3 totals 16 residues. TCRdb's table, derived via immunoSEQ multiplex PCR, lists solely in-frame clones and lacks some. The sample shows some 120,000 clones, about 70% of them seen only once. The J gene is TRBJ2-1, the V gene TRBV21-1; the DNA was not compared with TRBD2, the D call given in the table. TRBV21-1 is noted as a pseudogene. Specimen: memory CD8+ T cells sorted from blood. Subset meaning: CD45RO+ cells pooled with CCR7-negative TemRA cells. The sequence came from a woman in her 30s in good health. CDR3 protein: CASRLALHHSDNEQFF. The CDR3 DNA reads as TGTGCCAGCAGGCTAGCGCTACACCATTCCGACAATGAGCAGTTCTTC.